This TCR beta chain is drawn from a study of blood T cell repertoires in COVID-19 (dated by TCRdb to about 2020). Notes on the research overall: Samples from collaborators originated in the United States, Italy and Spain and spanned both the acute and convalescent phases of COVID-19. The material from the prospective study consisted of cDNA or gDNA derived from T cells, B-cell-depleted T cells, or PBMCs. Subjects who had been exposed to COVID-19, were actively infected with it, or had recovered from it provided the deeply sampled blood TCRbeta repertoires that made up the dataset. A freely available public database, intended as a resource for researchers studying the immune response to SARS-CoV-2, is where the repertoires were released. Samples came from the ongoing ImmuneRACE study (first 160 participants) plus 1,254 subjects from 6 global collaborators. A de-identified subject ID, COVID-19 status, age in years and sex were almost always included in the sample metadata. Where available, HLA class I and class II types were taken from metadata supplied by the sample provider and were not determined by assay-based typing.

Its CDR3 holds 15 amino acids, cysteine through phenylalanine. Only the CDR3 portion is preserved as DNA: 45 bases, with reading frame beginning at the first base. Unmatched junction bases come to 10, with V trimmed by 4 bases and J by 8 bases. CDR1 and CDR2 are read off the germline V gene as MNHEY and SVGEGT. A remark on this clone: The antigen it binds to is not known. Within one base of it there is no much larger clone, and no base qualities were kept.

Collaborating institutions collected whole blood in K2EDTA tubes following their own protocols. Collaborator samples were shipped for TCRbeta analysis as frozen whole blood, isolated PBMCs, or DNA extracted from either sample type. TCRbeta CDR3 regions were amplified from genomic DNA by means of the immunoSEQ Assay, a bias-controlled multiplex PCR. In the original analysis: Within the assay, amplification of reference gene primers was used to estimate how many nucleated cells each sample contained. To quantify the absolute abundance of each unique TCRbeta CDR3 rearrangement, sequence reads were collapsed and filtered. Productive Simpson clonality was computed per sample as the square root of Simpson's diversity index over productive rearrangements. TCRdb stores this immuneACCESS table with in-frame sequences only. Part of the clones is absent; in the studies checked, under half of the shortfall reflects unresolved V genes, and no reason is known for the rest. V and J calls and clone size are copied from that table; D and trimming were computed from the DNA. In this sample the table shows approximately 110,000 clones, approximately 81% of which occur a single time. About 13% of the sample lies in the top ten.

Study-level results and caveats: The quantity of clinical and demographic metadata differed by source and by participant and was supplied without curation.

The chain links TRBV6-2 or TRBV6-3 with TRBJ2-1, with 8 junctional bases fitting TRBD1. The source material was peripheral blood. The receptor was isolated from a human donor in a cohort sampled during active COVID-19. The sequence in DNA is TGTGCCAGCAGTTTACATCGGACAGGGCAGGATGAGCAGTTCTTC. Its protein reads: CASSLHRTGQDEQFF.